This paragraph reports one T cell receptor (beta chain). Its antigen is currently unknown. The source of the sample is a study of T cell responses to AZD1222 COVID-19 vaccine. Data came from immunoSEQ multiplex PCR; TCRdb stores just in-frame clones and leaves some out. The sample has over 150,000 clones; approximately 94% are singletons. The germline V gene encodes CDR1 SEHNR and CDR2 FQNEAQ (reference sequence). V lost 5 bases, J lost 1 base, and 11 bases lay in between. The CDR3 sequence is 14 residues long. Recipients boosted at about 4 weeks or about 12 weeks are pooled. Findings and limits, study-wide: Increases in Spike-specific TCR breadth and depth were seen after two AZD1222 doses. Spike-spanning, vaccine-associated CD4 TCRs were dominant at 160-218 and 743-854. At baseline, just five to seven AZD1222 recipients tested seropositive.

The specimen comprised peripheral blood, sampled 28 days after the second AZD1222 dose. This receptor was taken from an adult who received the AZD1222 COVID-19 vaccine. This chain connects TRBV7-9 to TRBJ1-1; maybe TRBD1 (6 bases). The CDR3 nucleotides are TGTGCCAGCAGCACGACAGGAGCGAACACTGAAGCTTTCTTT. Amino acid sequence: CASSTTGANTEAFF.